These T cell receptor beta chains were read from a single sample in a study of shared clonotypes between healthy human individuals. Here immunoSEQ multiplex PCR was the method, and the copy in TCRdb shows in-frame clones only, minus some. The sample has around 2.1 million clones, about 93% seen once; the top ten hold approximately 1.7%. The sample taken for sequencing was naive CD8+ T cells from PBMCs. These receptors came from a man aged 18-30 years in good health. Some clones in this sample may be carry-over from other donors' samples. The CDR3 runs from the conserved cysteine through the conserved F or W. A D gene is named only where the DNA matches it firmly. Clone size, where shown, is once, few, many, or a class for clones that have expanded.

clone size: .; V gene: TRBV19; D gene: .; J gene: TRBJ2-1; CDR3 length: 12; CDR3 protein: CASCGQHNEQFF; CDR3 DNA: TGTGCCAGTTGTGGACAGCACAATGAGCAGTTCTTC
clone size: .; V gene: TRBV27; D gene: .; J gene: TRBJ2-1; CDR3 length: 16; CDR3 protein: CASSQKPVSSYNEQFF; CDR3 DNA: TGTGCCAGCAGTCAAAAACCCGTAAGCTCCTACAATGAGCAGTTCTTC
clone size: .; V gene: TRBV4-3; D gene: .; J gene: TRBJ1-1; CDR3 length: 14; CDR3 protein: CASSQDRLNTEAFF; CDR3 DNA: TGCGCCAGCAGCCAAGACCGATTGAACACTGAAGCTTTCTTT
clone size: .; V gene: TRBV6-1; D gene: .; J gene: TRBJ2-7; CDR3 length: 13; CDR3 protein: CASSIDVDYEQYF; CDR3 DNA: TGTGCCAGCAGCATAGATGTGGACTACGAGCAGTACTTC
clone size: .; V gene: TRBV7-9; D gene: TRBD2; J gene: TRBJ2-1; CDR3 length: 15; CDR3 protein: CASSLVVGRAHEQFF; CDR3 DNA: TGTGCCAGCAGCTTAGTGGTCGGGAGGGCCCATGAGCAGTTCTTC
clone size: once; V gene: TRBV12-2; D gene: .; J gene: TRBJ1-2; CDR3 length: 14; CDR3 protein: CASRLVVANYGYTF; CDR3 DNA: TGTGCAAGTCGCTTAGTAGTGGCTAACTATGGCTACACCTTC
clone size: .; V gene: TRBV9; D gene: .; J gene: TRBJ2-1; CDR3 length: 14; CDR3 protein: CASSKNRDLGEQFF; CDR3 DNA: TGTGCCAGCAGCAAAAACAGGGATTTAGGTGAGCAGTTCTTC
clone size: .; V gene: TRBV27; D gene: .; J gene: TRBJ1-4; CDR3 length: 17; CDR3 protein: CASSGLGGYATNEKLFF; CDR3 DNA: TGTGCCAGCAGTGGCCTGGGGGGGTATGCAACTAATGAAAAACTGTTTTTT
clone size: .; V gene: TRBV27; D gene: TRBD1; J gene: TRBJ2-2; CDR3 length: 14; CDR3 protein: CASRGQGNTGELFF; CDR3 DNA: TGTGCCAGCAGGGGACAGGGCAACACCGGGGAGCTGTTTTTT
clone size: .; V gene: TRBV2; D gene: .; J gene: TRBJ2-7; CDR3 length: 14; CDR3 protein: CASSETEAGYEQYF; CDR3 DNA: TGTGCCAGCAGTGAGACAGAGGCAGGCTACGAGCAGTACTTC
clone size: .; V gene: TRBV27; D gene: .; J gene: TRBJ2-5; CDR3 length: 14; CDR3 protein: CASNRLGEFETQYF; CDR3 DNA: TGTGCCAGCAACCGTCTGGGGGAGTTTGAGACCCAGTACTTC
clone size: .; V gene: TRBV11-1; D gene: .; J gene: TRBJ1-2; CDR3 length: 12; CDR3 protein: CASSHTGRGYTF; CDR3 DNA: TGTGCCAGCAGCCATACAGGGCGCGGCTACACCTTC
clone size: .; V gene: TRBV9; D gene: .; J gene: TRBJ1-2; CDR3 length: 17; CDR3 protein: CASSVGLGRLDYYGYTF; CDR3 DNA: TGTGCCAGCAGCGTAGGTCTGGGCCGACTAGATTACTATGGCTACACCTTC
clone size: .; V gene: TRBV6-1; D gene: TRBD1; J gene: TRBJ2-7; CDR3 length: 15; CDR3 protein: CASSEGTGPPYEQYF; CDR3 DNA: TGTGCCAGCAGTGAAGGGACAGGGCCCCCCTACGAGCAGTACTTC
clone size: .; V gene: TRBV14; D gene: .; J gene: TRBJ2-2; CDR3 length: 14; CDR3 protein: CASRGGPNTGELFF; CDR3 DNA: TGTGCCAGCAGGGGAGGTCCGAACACCGGGGAGCTGTTTTTT
clone size: .; V gene: TRBV27; D gene: .; J gene: TRBJ2-1; CDR3 length: 14; CDR3 protein: CASSPLAPSHEQFF; CDR3 DNA: TGTGCCAGCAGCCCACTAGCCCCATCGCATGAGCAGTTCTTC
clone size: .; V gene: TRBV2; D gene: TRBD2; J gene: TRBJ2-2; CDR3 length: 15; CDR3 protein: CATGGGATRSGELFF; CDR3 DNA: TGTGCCACCGGGGGAGGGGCCACCCGCTCCGGGGAGCTGTTTTTT
clone size: .; V gene: TRBV6-1; D gene: .; J gene: TRBJ1-3; CDR3 length: 14; CDR3 protein: CASSDDMVRNTIYF; CDR3 DNA: TGTGCCAGCAGTGACGACATGGTGAGAAACACCATATATTTT
clone size: .; V gene: TRBV27; D gene: .; J gene: TRBJ1-1; CDR3 length: 14; CDR3 protein: CASSLWGGKTEAFF; CDR3 DNA: TGTGCCAGCAGTTTATGGGGGGGAAAAACTGAAGCTTTCTTT
clone size: .; V gene: TRBV27; D gene: TRBD2; J gene: TRBJ2-1; CDR3 length: 20; CDR3 protein: CASSSLGVAGGPSSYNEQFF; CDR3 DNA: TGTGCCAGCAGTTCCCTGGGGGTAGCGGGAGGGCCCAGCTCCTACAATGAGCAGTTCTTC
clone size: .; V gene: TRBV11-2; D gene: .; J gene: TRBJ2-7; CDR3 length: 14; CDR3 protein: CASSLRDGTYEQYF; CDR3 DNA: TGTGCCAGCAGCCTTCGGGACGGGACCTACGAGCAGTACTTC
clone size: .; V gene: TRBV7-9; D gene: TRBD2; J gene: TRBJ2-2; CDR3 length: 17; CDR3 protein: CASSLDRFSGDTGELFF; CDR3 DNA: TGTGCCAGCAGCTTAGATCGGTTTAGCGGGGACACCGGGGAGCTGTTTTTT